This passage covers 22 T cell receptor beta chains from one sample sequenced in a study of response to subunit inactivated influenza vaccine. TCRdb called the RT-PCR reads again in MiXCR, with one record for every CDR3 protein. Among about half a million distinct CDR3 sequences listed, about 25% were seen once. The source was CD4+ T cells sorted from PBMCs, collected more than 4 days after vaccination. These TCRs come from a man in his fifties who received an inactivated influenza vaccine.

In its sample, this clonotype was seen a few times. The CDR3 sequence is CASSLPVQETQYF. CDR3 bases: TGTGCCAGCAGCTTACCTGTCCAAGAGACCCAGTACTTC. The chain uses TRBV7-9 and TRBJ2-5; D is unclear. The CDR3 spans 13 residues. Germline values: CDR1 SEHNR, CDR2 FQNEAQ (reference sequence). V gave up 2 bases and J gave up 1 base, with 5 bases separating them.

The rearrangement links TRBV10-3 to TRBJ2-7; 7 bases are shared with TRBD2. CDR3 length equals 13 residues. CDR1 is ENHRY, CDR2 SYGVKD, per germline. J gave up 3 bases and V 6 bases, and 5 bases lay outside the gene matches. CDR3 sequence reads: CAIRIQRDYEQYF. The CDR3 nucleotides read TGTGCCATCAGGATCCAGCGGGACTACGAGCAGTACTTC.

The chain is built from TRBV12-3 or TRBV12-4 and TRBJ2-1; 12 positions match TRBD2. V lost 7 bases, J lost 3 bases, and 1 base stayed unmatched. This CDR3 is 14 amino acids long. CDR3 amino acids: CASMTSGGYNEQFF. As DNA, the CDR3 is TGTGCCAGCATGACTAGCGGGGGCTACAATGAGCAGTTCTTC.

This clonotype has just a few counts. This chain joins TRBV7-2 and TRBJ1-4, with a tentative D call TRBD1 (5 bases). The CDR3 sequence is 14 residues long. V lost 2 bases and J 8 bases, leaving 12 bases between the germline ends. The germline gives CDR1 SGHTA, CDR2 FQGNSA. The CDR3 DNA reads TGTGCCAGCAGCTTAATGGGGCGTAGCGAAAAACTGTTTTTT. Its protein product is CASSLMGRSEKLFF.

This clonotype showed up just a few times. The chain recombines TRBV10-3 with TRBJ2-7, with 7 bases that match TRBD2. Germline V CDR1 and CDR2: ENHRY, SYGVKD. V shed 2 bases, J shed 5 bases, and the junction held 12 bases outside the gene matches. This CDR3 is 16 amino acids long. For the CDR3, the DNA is TGTGCCATCAGTGAGCGGAGCCCGGGCGGGAGCGACGAGCAGTACTTC. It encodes CAISERSPGGSDEQYF.

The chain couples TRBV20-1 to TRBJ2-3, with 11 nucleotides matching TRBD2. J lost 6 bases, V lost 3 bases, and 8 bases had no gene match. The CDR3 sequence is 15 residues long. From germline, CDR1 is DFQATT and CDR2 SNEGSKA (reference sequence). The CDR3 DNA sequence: TGCAGTGCTAGCCCACTAGCGGGAGTGGTGGATACGCAGTATTTT. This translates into CSASPLAGVVDTQYF.

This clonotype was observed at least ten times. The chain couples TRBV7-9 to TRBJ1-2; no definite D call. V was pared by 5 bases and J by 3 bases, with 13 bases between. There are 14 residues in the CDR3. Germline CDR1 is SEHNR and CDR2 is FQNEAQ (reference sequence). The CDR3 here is CASSRRGRYYGYTF. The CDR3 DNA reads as TGTGCCAGCAGCCGCCGGGGAAGGTACTATGGCTACACCTTC.

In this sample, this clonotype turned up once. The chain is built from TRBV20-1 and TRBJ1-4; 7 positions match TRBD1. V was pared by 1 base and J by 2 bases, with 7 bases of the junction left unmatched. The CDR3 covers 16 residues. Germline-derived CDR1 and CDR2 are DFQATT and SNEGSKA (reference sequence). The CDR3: CSARAQQTGTNEKLFF. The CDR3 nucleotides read TGCAGTGCTAGAGCCCAACAGACAGGGACTAATGAAAAACTGTTTTTT.

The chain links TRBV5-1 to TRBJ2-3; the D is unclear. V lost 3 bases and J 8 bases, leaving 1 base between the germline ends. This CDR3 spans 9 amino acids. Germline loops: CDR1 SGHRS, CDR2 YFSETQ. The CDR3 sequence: CASSSTQYF. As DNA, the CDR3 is TGCGCCAGCAGCTCTACGCAGTATTTT.

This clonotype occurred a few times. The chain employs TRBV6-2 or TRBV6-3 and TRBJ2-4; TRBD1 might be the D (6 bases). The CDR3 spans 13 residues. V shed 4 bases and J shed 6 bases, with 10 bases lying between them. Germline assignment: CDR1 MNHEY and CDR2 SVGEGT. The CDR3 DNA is TGTGCCAGCAGTTCGGACAGACTAAACATTCAGTACTTC. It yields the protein CASSSDRLNIQYF.

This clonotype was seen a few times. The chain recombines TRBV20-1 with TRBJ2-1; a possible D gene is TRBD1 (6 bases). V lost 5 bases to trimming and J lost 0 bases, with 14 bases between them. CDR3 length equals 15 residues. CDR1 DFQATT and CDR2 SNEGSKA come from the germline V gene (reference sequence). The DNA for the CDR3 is TGCAGTGCTGCCGAAAGACAGGTCTCCTACAATGAGCAGTTCTTC. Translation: CSAAERQVSYNEQFF.

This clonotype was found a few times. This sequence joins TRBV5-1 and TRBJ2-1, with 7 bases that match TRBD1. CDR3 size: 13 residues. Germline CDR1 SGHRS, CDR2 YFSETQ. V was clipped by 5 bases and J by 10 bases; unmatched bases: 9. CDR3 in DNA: TGCGCCAGCAGTCTAGGGGACAGATCAGAGCAGTTCTTC. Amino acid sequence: CASSLGDRSEQFF. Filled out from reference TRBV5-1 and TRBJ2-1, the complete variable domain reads KAGVTQTPRYLIKTRGQQVTLSCSPISGHRSVSWYQQTPGQGLQFLFEYFSETQRNKGNFPGRFSGRQFSNSRSEMNVSTLELGDSALYLCASSLGDRSEQFFGPGTRLTVL.

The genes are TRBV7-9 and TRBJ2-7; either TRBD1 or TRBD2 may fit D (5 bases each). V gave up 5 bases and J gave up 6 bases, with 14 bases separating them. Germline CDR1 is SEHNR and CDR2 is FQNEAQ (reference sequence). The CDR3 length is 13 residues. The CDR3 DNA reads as TGTGCCAGCAGCCCGGGTGCAGGGAGCGAGCAGTACTTC. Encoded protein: CASSPGAGSEQYF.

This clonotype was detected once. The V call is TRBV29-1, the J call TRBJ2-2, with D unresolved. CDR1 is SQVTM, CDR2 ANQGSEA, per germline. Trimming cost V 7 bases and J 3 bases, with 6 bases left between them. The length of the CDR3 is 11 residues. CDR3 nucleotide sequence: TGCAGCGCAAAATACACCGGGGAGCTGTTTTTT. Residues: CSAKYTGELFF.

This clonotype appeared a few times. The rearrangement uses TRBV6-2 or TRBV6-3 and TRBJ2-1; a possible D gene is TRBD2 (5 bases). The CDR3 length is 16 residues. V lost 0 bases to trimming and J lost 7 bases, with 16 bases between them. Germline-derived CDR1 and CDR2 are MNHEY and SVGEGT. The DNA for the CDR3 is TGTGCCAGCAGTTACTCGATGGCGGGCGCTTGGAATGAGCAGTTCTTC. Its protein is CASSYSMAGAWNEQFF.

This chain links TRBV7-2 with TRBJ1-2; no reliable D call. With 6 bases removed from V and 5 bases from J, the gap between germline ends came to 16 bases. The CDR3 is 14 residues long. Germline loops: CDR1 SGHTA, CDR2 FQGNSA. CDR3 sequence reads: CASRSMGFGYGYTF. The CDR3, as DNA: TGTGCCAGCAGATCGATGGGTTTCGGGTATGGCTACACCTTC.

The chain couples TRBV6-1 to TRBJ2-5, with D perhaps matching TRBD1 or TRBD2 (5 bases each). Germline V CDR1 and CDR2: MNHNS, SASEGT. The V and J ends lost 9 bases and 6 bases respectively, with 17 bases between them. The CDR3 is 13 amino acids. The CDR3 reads CASRVTGPQTQYF. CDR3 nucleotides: TGTGCCAGTCGGGTCACGGGACCACAGACCCAGTACTTC.

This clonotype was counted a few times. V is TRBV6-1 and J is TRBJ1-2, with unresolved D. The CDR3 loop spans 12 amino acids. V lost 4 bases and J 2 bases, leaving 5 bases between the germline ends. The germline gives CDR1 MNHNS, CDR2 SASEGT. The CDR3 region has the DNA TGTGCCAGCAGTGGACGGAACTATGGCTACACCTTC. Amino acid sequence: CASSGRNYGYTF.

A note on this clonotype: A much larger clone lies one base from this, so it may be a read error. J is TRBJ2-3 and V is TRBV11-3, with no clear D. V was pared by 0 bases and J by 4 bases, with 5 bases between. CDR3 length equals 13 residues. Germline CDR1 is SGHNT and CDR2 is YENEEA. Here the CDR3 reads CASSLDQPDTQYF. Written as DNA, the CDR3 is TGTGCCAGCAGCTTAGATCAGCCAGATACGCAGTATTTT.

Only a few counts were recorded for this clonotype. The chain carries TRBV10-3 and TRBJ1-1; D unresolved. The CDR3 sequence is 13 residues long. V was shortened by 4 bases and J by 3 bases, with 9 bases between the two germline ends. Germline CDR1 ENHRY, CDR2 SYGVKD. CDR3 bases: TGTGCCATCAGTGGTCAGGCGGACACTGAAGCTTTCTTT. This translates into CAISGQADTEAFF.

The CDR3 DNA follows: TGTGCCAGCTCACCCTTGGGACAGGGGTTTCCCTACGAGCAGTACTTC. Translated, it gives CASSPLGQGFPYEQYF. The chain uses TRBV18 and TRBJ2-7; the match to TRBD1 covers 10 bases. V dropped 3 bases and J dropped 2; count of bases not matched to a gene: 7. CDR1 and CDR2 from the germline V gene are KGHSH and LQKENI. The CDR3 loop spans 16 amino acids.

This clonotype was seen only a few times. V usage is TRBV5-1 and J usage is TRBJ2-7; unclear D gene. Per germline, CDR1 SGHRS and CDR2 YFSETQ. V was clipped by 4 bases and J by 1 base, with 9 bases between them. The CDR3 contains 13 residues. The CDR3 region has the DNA TGCGCCAGCAGCCCCCATGGTTCCTACGAGCAGTACTTC. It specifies CASSPHGSYEQYF. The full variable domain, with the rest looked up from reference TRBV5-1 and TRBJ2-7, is KAGVTQTPRYLIKTRGQQVTLSCSPISGHRSVSWYQQTPGQGLQFLFEYFSETQRNKGNFPGRFSGRQFSNSRSEMNVSTLELGDSALYLCASSPHGSYEQYFGPGTRLTVT.